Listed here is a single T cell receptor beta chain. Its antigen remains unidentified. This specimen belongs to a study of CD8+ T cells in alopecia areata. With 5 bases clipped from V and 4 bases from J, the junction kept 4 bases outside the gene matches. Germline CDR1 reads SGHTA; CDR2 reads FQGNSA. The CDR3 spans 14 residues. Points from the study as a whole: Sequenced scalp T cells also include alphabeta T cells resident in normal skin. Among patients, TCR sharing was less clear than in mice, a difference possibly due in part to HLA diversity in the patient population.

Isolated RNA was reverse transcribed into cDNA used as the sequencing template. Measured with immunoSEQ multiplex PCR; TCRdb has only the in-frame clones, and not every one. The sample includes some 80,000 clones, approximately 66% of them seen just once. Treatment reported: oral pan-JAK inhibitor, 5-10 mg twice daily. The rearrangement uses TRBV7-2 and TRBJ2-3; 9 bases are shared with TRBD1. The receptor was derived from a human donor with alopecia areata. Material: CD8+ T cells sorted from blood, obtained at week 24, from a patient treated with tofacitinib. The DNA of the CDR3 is TGTGCCAGCAGCCCCGGACAGGGGCCAGATACGCAGTATTTT. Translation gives CASSPGQGPDTQYF.